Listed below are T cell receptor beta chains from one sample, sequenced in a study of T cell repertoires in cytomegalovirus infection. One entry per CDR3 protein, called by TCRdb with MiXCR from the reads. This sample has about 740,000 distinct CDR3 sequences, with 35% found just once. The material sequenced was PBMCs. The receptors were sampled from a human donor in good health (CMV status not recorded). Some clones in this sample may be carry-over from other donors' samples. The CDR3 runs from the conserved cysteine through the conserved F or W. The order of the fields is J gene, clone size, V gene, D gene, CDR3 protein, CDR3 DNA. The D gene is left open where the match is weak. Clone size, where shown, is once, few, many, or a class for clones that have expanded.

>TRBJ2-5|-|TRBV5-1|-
CASSLAGGVIQETQYF
TGCGCCAGCAGCTTGGCCGGAGGGGTCATACAAGAGACCCAGTACTTC
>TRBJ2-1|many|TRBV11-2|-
CASSLILQSIDEQFF
TGTGCCAGCAGCTTAATCCTACAGTCGATCGATGAGCAGTTCTTC
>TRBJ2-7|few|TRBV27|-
CASRMKPGTYHTTYYEQYF
TGTGCCAGCAGAATGAAGCCCGGGACCTACCACACCACCTACTACGAGCAGTACTTC
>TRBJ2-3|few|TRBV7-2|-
CASSLHTGATDTQYF
TGTGCCAGCAGCTTACACACCGGGGCCACAGATACGCAGTATTTT
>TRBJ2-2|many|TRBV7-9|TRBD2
CASSLAASGRPAGELFF
TGTGCCAGCAGCTTAGCGGCTAGCGGGAGACCGGCCGGGGAGCTGTTTTTT
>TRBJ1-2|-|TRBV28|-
CASSLFPTSSNYGYTF
TGTGCCAGCAGTTTATTCCCGACCAGTTCTAACTATGGCTACACCTTC
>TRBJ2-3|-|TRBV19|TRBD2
CASSIPGLAGVVNTQYF
TGTGCCAGTAGTATTCCCGGACTAGCGGGAGTTGTGAATACGCAGTATTTT
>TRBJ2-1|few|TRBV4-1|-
CASSSREFGEQFF
TGCGCCAGCAGCTCAAGAGAGTTTGGTGAGCAGTTCTTC
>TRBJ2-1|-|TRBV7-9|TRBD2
CASSHPGLARLEQFF
TGTGCCAGCAGCCACCCGGGACTAGCCCGCTTGGAGCAGTTCTTC
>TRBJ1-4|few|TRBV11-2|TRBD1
CASSFIQGEKLFF
TGTGCCAGCAGCTTCATACAGGGGGAAAAACTGTTTTTT
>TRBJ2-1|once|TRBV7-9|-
CDSIYGEHEQFF
TGTGACAGCATCTACGGGGAGCATGAGCAGTTCTTC
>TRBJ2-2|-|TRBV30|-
CAFRARVEAGELFF
TGTGCCTTCCGGGCCAGGGTGGAGGCCGGGGAGCTGTTTTTT
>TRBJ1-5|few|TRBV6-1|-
CASRPSSVGLLQPQHF
TGTGCCAGCAGACCTTCAAGCGTCGGGTTGTTGCAGCCCCAGCATTTT
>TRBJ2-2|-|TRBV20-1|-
CSALPRLTGELFF
TGCAGTGCGCTGCCCCGTCTTACCGGGGAGCTGTTTTTT
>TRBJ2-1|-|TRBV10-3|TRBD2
CAISDAAGADEQFF
TGTGCCATCAGTGATGCGGCGGGAGCGGATGAGCAGTTCTTC
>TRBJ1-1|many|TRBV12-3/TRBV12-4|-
CASSPGRNTEAFF
TGTGCCAGCAGCCCGGGGAGGAACACTGAAGCTTTCTTT
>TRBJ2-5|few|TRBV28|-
CATSDWKETQYF
TGTGCCACCAGTGACTGGAAAGAGACCCAGTACTTC
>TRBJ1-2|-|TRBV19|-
CASRSYGYTF
TGTGCCAGCAGAAGCTATGGCTACACCTTC
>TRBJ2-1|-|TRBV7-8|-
CASSLSKQLPPFF
TGTGCCAGCAGCTTATCCAAACAGCTCCCTCCGTTCTTC
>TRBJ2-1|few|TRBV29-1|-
CSVGRGTYNEQFF
TGCAGCGTTGGACGGGGGACCTACAATGAGCAGTTCTTC
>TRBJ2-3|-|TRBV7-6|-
CASSLIADLTDTQYF
TGTGCCAGCAGCTTGATAGCGGATCTCACAGATACGCAGTATTTT
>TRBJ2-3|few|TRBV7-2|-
CASSSRGGVTDTQYF
TGTGCCAGCAGCTCGAGGGGGGGGGTTACAGATACGCAGTATTTT
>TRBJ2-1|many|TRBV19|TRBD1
CASSWFWGTGPYNEQFF
TGTGCCAGTAGTTGGTTTTGGGGGACAGGCCCATACAATGAGCAGTTCTTC
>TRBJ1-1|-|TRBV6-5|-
CASSPLDGGSTEAFF
TGTGCCAGCAGCCCTCTGGACGGAGGGAGCACTGAAGCTTTCTTT
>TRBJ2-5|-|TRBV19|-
CASNSGRQETQYF
TGTGCCAGTAACTCGGGACGGCAAGAGACCCAGTACTTC
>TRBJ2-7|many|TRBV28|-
CASSSGRSSYEQYF
TGTGCCAGCAGTTCAGGCAGGAGCTCCTACGAGCAGTACTTC
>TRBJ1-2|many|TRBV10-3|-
CAISESRELYGYTF
TGTGCCATCAGTGAGTCTCGGGAACTCTATGGCTACACCTTC
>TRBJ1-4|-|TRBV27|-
CASSLRPPQGYSEKLFF
TGTGCCAGCAGTTTACGCCCTCCACAGGGCTATAGTGAAAAACTGTTTTTT
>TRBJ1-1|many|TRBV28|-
CASSGGDTEAFF
TGTGCCAGCTCTGGGGGGGACACTGAAGCTTTCTTT
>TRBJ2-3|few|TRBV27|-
CASRVGGRGMDTQYF
TGTGCCAGCAGAGTAGGGGGCCGGGGGATGGATACGCAGTATTTT
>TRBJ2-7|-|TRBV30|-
CAWSPGDREEYF
TGTGCCTGGAGTCCGGGAGACAGGGAGGAGTACTTC
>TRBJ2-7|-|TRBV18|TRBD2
CASSPPLPGGLTYEQYF
TGTGCCAGCTCACCACCCCTACCGGGAGGACTGACTTACGAGCAGTACTTC
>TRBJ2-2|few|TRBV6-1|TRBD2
CASRLADARGELFF
TGTGCCAGCAGGCTAGCGGACGCCCGGGGGGAGCTGTTTTTT
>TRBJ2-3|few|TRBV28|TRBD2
CASSSASGGAADTQYF
TGTGCCAGCAGTTCTGCTAGCGGGGGGGCCGCAGATACGCAGTATTTT
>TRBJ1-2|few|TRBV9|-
CASRGELYGYTF
TGTGCCAGCCGCGGGGAGCTCTATGGCTACACCTTC
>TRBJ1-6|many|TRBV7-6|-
CASSPRGGSPLHF
TGTGCCAGCAGCCCCAGAGGCGGTTCACCCCTCCACTTT
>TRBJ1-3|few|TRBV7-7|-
CATRHRTGDSGNTIYF
TGTGCCACCCGCCATCGAACAGGAGACTCTGGAAACACCATATATTTT
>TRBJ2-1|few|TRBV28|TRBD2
CASSSKGLTEQFF
TGTGCCAGCAGCTCCAAGGGACTAACGGAGCAGTTCTTC
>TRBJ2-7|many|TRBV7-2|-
CASSLRSVWPGEQYF
TGTGCCAGCAGCTTACGAAGCGTCTGGCCAGGGGAGCAGTACTTC
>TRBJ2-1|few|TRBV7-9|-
CASSFFPGGSSYNEQFF
TGTGCCAGCAGCTTTTTTCCAGGGGGGAGCTCCTACAATGAGCAGTTCTTC
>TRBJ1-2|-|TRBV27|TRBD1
CASSFYRTGAYGYTF
TGTGCCAGCAGTTTTTATAGGACAGGGGCCTATGGCTACACCTTC
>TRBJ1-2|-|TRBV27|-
CASSLARQNYGYTF
TGTGCCAGCAGTTTGGCGCGGCAGAACTATGGCTACACCTTC
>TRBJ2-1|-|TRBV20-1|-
CSARVLAGARGEQFF
TGCAGTGCTAGAGTTTTGGCAGGGGCTCGGGGAGAGCAGTTCTTC
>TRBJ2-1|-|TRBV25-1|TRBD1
CASSDRVGAYNEQFF
TGTGCCAGCAGCGACAGGGTTGGCGCCTACAATGAGCAGTTCTTC